The present T cell receptor beta chain was sequenced within a study of blood T cell repertoires in COVID-19. Turning to the study itself: Acute-phase and convalescent COVID-19 samples originated in the United States, Italy and Spain.

Individuals aged roughly 18 to 95 years were recruited from approximately 24 US areas. Exposed participants came across a COVID-19 case within 2 weeks before study entry. Original handling: By means of reference gene primer amplification, nucleated cell counts were estimated. Using immunoSEQ multiplex PCR, the repertoire was profiled, and TCRdb retains in-frame clones only, with some absent. Clone size and V and J calls were adopted from that table, with D and trimming inferred from the DNA. Here the sample spans 250,000 to 300,000 clones, around 83% being singletons. The length of the CDR3 is 11 residues. With V trimmed by 6 bases and J by 6 bases, 1 base remained unmatched. The germline CDR1 and CDR2 sequences are SGHVS and FQNEAQ.

The specimen was PBMCs or T cells enriched from blood (not recorded which). The source is a middle-aged man who had been exposed to COVID-19. This chain links TRBV7-8 with TRBJ1-1; 7 positions agree with TRBD1. The CDR3: CASRQGPEAFF. The CDR3 DNA is TGTGCCAGCAGACAGGGGCCTGAAGCTTTCTTT.